A selection of T cell receptor beta chains follows, all from one sample in a study of OX40 agonist ivuxolimab in advanced cancers. The repertoire was sequenced with immunoSEQ multiplex PCR; TCRdb's copy has only in-frame clones and lacks some. The sample shows around 150,000 clones, 90% of them seen only once. This specimen consisted of CD4+ or CD8+ T cells sorted from blood, obtained in a trial of the OX40 agonist ivuxolimab. The receptors were sampled from an adult with an advanced solid tumor such as melanoma, head and neck, liver or kidney cancer. Each CDR3 is given with its conserved first and last residue. D genes are given only for firm matches. The size of a clone is reported for some rows only, either as once, few or many, or as a class for expanded clones.

V	D	length	J	size	CDR3	DNA
TRBV2	NA	20	TRBJ1-2	NA	CASRAMRGLAGGASFGGYTF	TGTGCCAGCAGGGCCATGAGGGGCTTAGCTGGTGGGGCTTCCTTTGGTGGCTACACCTTC
TRBV28	TRBD1	13	TRBJ1-2	NA	CASSLVQGEGYTF	TGTGCCAGCAGTTTGGTACAGGGGGAAGGCTACACCTTC
TRBV6-1	NA	13	TRBJ1-2	NA	CASIFDRGNGYTF	TGTGCCAGCATCTTCGACAGAGGGAATGGCTACACCTTC
TRBV6-1	NA	14	TRBJ1-4	NA	CASSDGQPNEKLFF	TGTGCCAGCAGTGACGGACAGCCTAATGAAAAACTGTTTTTT
TRBV6-6	NA	14	TRBJ2-7	few	CASRGSESSYEQYF	TGTGCCAGCAGGGGTAGCGAGAGCTCCTACGAGCAGTACTTC
TRBV7-2	NA	13	TRBJ2-3	NA	CASSLAETDTQYF	TGTGCCAGCAGCTTAGCTGAGACAGATACGCAGTATTTT
TRBV19	NA	15	TRBJ1-5	NA	CASTRGRISNQPQHF	TGTGCCAGTACCAGGGGCCGGATTAGCAATCAGCCCCAGCATTTT
TRBV11-1	NA	16	TRBJ1-1	once	CASSPGSGKGPVEAFF	TGTGCCAGCAGCCCAGGGTCGGGGAAGGGGCCGGTGGAAGCTTTCTTT
TRBV19	TRBD2	15	TRBJ2-7	NA	CASSVTSGNLNEQYF	TGTGCCAGTAGTGTGACTAGCGGGAATCTGAACGAGCAGTACTTC
TRBV5-1	TRBD2	15	TRBJ2-2	NA	CASSLVGLASGELFF	TGCGCCAGCAGCTTAGTAGGACTAGCCTCCGGGGAGCTGTTTTTT
TRBV5-4	NA	15	TRBJ2-5	NA	CASSLVAGRGETQYF	TGTGCCAGCAGCTTGGTTGCGGGGCGAGGGGAGACCCAGTACTTC
TRBV19	NA	14	TRBJ1-5	NA	CASTPPGSNQPQHF	TGTGCCAGTACCCCCCCGGGTAGCAATCAGCCCCAGCATTTT
TRBV7-7	TRBD1	15	TRBJ1-4	once	CASSQTTGANEKLFF	TGTGCTAGCAGCCAAACGACAGGGGCGAATGAAAAACTGTTTTTT